The 23 T cell receptor beta chains reported below all come from one sample, sequenced in a study of shared clonotypes between healthy human individuals. Assay used: immunoSEQ multiplex PCR; TCRdb lists only in-frame clones, some missing. Of 2 million to 2.5 million clones listed, just over 90% are singletons. It was CD45RO-negative cells, positively selected for CCR7, that made up naive CD8 cells, with terminally differentiated effector memory CD45RA+ cells excluded. What was sequenced was naive CD8+ T cells from PBMCs. All receptors derive from a man between 18 and 35 years old in good health. Some clones in this sample may be carry-over from other donors' samples.

The chain combines TRBV28 with TRBJ1-2; maybe TRBD1 (5 bases). The CDR3 is 13 residues long. Looked up from germline, CDR1 is MDHEN and CDR2 is SYDVKM. The V end lost 11 bases, the J end lost 7 bases, and 20 bases lay between the germline ends. CDR3 region: CAVGAGNNVGYTF. In DNA form, the CDR3 reads TGTGCCGTCGGGGCAGGGAATAATGTTGGCTACACCTTC.

V is TRBV7-9 and J is TRBJ2-1; no clear D gene. V shed 0 bases and J shed 6 bases, with 6 bases lying between them. CDR3 size: 13 residues. CDR1 and CDR2 (germline): SEHNR, FQNEAQ (reference sequence). The CDR3 spells CASSLASPNEQFF. The CDR3, as DNA: TGTGCCAGCAGCTTAGCTAGCCCCAATGAGCAGTTCTTC.

For this clone: Within the sample, other DNA sequences also encode this same CDR3. The chain carries TRBV19 and TRBJ2-1; 7 nucleotides align to TRBD2. Germline V CDR1 and CDR2: LNHDA, SQIVND (reference sequence). The CDR3 length is 15 residues. The V gene end was trimmed by 2 bases and the J gene end by 0 bases; junction bases not matched to a gene: 1. For the CDR3, the DNA is TGTGCCAGTAGTATAATAGCGGGCTCCTACAATGAGCAGTTCTTC. It yields the protein CASSIIAGSYNEQFF.

This chain connects TRBV7-6 to TRBJ1-1; 8 positions match TRBD1. Trimming took 6 bases from V and 3 from J; bases not matched to a gene: 6. CDR3 length: 14 amino acids. Per germline, CDR1 SGHVS and CDR2 FNYEAQ. CDR3 residues: CASRLMTGDTEAFF. The CDR3 DNA follows: TGTGCCAGCAGACTTATGACAGGGGACACTGAAGCTTTCTTT.

CDR3 sequence (DNA): TGTGCCAGCAGCGTAGGGACTAGCGGGTCCGCCTACAATGAGCAGTTCTTC. This codes for CASSVGTSGSAYNEQFF. The rearrangement uses TRBV9 and TRBJ2-1, with 11 bases fitting TRBD2. This CDR3 has 17 residues. CDR1 SGDLS and CDR2 YYNGEE come from the germline V gene. Losses at the gene ends were 0 bases for V and 2 bases for J; bases not matched to a gene: 4. Variable domain in full (rest from reference TRBV9 and TRBJ2-1): DSGVTQTPKHLITATGQRVTLRCSPRSGDLSVYWYQQSLDQGLQFLIQYYNGEERAKGNILERFSAQQFPDLHSELNLSSLELGDSALYFCASSVGTSGSAYNEQFFGPGTRLTVL.

As regards this clone: This sample includes further DNA sequences coding for the same CDR3. The chain is built from TRBV19 and TRBJ1-5; D not resolved. The CDR3 is 12 residues long. The germline V gene encodes CDR1 LNHDA and CDR2 SQIVND (reference sequence). Deletions cut 7 bases from V and 0 bases from J, with 4 bases between. The CDR3 is CASTDSNQPQHF. DNA of the CDR3: TGTGCCAGTACTGATAGCAATCAGCCCCAGCATTTT.

This sequence joins TRBV7-4 and TRBJ2-1, with TRBD2 identical over 10 bases. This CDR3 is 18 amino acids long. V trimming: 4 bases; J trimming: 8 bases; junction bases outside the gene matches: 17. CDR1 and CDR2 (germline): SGHVT, SQSDAQ. The CDR3 coding sequence is TGTGCCAGCAGCTCCCCAACTTCGCGGGCTAGCGGGAGCTATGAGCAGTTCTTC. This codes for CASSSPTSRASGSYEQFF.

This sequence joins TRBV4-2 and TRBJ2-2; 8 bases match TRBD2. J lost 0 bases, V lost 1 base, and 4 bases had no gene match. This CDR3 is built from 17 residues. Per the germline V gene, CDR1 is LGHNA and CDR2 is YNFKEQ. The CDR3 coding sequence is TGTGCCAGCAGCCAAGTTTTACTAGCGGCGAACACCGGGGAGCTGTTTTTT. It is translated as CASSQVLLAANTGELFF.

Regarding this clone: Additional DNA sequences in this sample encode the identical CDR3. The V gene is TRBV6-1, the J gene TRBJ2-7; 7 positions match TRBD1. The CDR3 totals 14 residues. CDR1 is MNHNS and CDR2 is SASEGT in the germline V gene. J lost 3 bases, V lost 1 base, and 3 bases had no gene match. The CDR3 DNA reads as TGTGCCAGCAGTGAAGGGGGACAGAGCTACGAGCAGTACTTC. It codes for CASSEGGQSYEQYF.

The chain carries TRBV6-5 and TRBJ1-2; the D gene is possibly TRBD1 (6 bases). Germline V lookup: CDR1 MNHEY, CDR2 SVGAGI. V was pared by 6 bases and J by 6 bases, with 20 bases between. This CDR3 contains 15 residues. The CDR3 is CASRPRQVNHDGYTF. The CDR3 DNA follows: TGTGCCAGCAGACCTAGACAGGTTAACCATGATGGCTACACCTTC.

J is TRBJ2-5 and V is TRBV7-9; D call uncertain. Germline V gene data show CDR1 as SEHNR and CDR2 as FQNEAQ (reference sequence). This CDR3 region has 12 residues. Trimming left V 3 bases short and J 4 bases short, with 6 bases between. This CDR3 reads CASSFERETQYF. The CDR3 nucleotides are TGTGCCAGCAGCTTCGAGAGAGAGACCCAGTACTTC.

The chain employs TRBV19 and TRBJ1-1, with D possibly matching TRBD1 (6 bases). The V gene's germline CDR1 is LNHDA and CDR2 SQIVND (reference sequence). V lost 8 bases and J lost 0, with 10 bases in between. The CDR3 length is 13 residues. Here the CDR3 reads CASGNRVNTEAFF. DNA for the CDR3: TGTGCCAGTGGAAACAGGGTGAACACTGAAGCTTTCTTT.

The J gene is TRBJ1-2, the V gene TRBV13; unclear D gene. The CDR3 loop spans 17 amino acids. Germline lookup yields CDR1 PRHDT and CDR2 FYEKMQ (reference sequence). Trimming took 1 base from V and 0 from J, leaving 15 bases between them. The CDR3 spells CASSLAPGTLANYGYTF. The CDR3 DNA sequence: TGTGCCAGCAGCTTAGCCCCCGGCACCTTGGCTAACTATGGCTACACCTTC.

Concerning this clone itself: This CDR3 is also generated by other DNA sequences in the sample. This chain joins TRBV19 and TRBJ1-1, with TRBD1 identical over 10 bases. From germline, CDR1 is LNHDA and CDR2 SQIVND (reference sequence). Unmatched junction bases numbered 6, after V lost 6 bases and J lost 5 bases. The CDR3 sequence is 14 residues long. The DNA of the CDR3 is TGTGCCAGTAGCCCCGACAGGGGGCTTACTGAAGCTTTCTTT. It encodes CASSPDRGLTEAFF.

Only one count was recorded for this clone. This chain links TRBV7-9 with TRBJ2-2; possible D gene TRBD2, 5 bases. The CDR3 sequence is 16 residues long. Germline V CDR1 and CDR2: SEHNR, FQNEAQ (reference sequence). V lost 4 bases and J 5 bases, leaving 17 bases between the germline ends. The DNA of the CDR3 is TGTGCCAGCAGCTCAACTGGGCGGGTAGGGACCGGGGAGCTGTTTTTT. Encoded protein: CASSSTGRVGTGELFF.

The chain has TRBV5-4 and TRBJ2-7; tentatively, D is TRBD1 (6 bases). Germline V gives CDR1 SGHNT, CDR2 YYREEE (reference sequence). The CDR3 totals 14 residues. V was cut by 2 bases and J by 5 bases, with 14 bases left in between. This CDR3 reads CASSFTGTWNEQYF. The CDR3 DNA sequence: TGTGCCAGCAGCTTTACAGGGACGTGGAACGAGCAGTACTTC.

About this clone: Other DNA sequences in the sample encode the same CDR3. The chain carries TRBV28 and TRBJ1-2; no clear D. Germline V gene data show CDR1 as MDHEN and CDR2 as SYDVKM. The CDR3 spans 14 residues. V was clipped by 5 bases and J by 8 bases, with 18 bases between them. The CDR3 spells CASSLRTLAGGYTF. Here the CDR3 DNA reads TGTGCCAGCAGTCTTCGGACCCTGGCGGGGGGCTACACCTTC.

The chain is built from TRBV7-2 and TRBJ2-5; the match to TRBD1 covers 8 bases. CDR1 is SGHTA and CDR2 is FQGNSA in the germline V gene. The CDR3 loop spans 15 amino acids. Trimming at V came to 5 bases and at J to 5 bases, leaving 10 bases not matched to a gene. This CDR3 is CASSQWDRSGETQYF. The CDR3 DNA sequence: TGTGCCAGCAGCCAATGGGACAGGTCCGGGGAGACCCAGTACTTC.

A single count supports this clone. The CDR3 nucleotides are TGTGCCAGCAGGGGTAGCGGGAGGGGCACAGATACGCAGTATTTT. Its translation is CASRGSGRGTDTQYF. This rearrangement joins TRBV7-9 to TRBJ2-3; 11 nucleotides agree with TRBD2. Germline CDR1 reads SEHNR; CDR2 reads FQNEAQ (reference sequence). This CDR3 comprises 15 residues. The ends lost 6 bases at V and 1 base at J; junction bases unmatched: 3.

This chain joins TRBV6-1 and TRBJ2-1; tentative D call: TRBD2 (5 bases). The germline gives CDR1 MNHNS, CDR2 SASEGT. Trimming left V 4 bases short and J 5 bases short, with 18 bases between. CDR3 length: 16 amino acids. The CDR3 DNA is TGTGCCAGCAGTGTTGTGTCAGAGGGCGAAGACAATGAGCAGTTCTTC. Its translation: CASSVVSEGEDNEQFF.

This sequence joins TRBV5-1 and TRBJ2-1; D is ambiguous. CDR1 is SGHRS and CDR2 is YFSETQ in the germline V gene. Trimming shortened V by 5 bases and J by 8 bases, and 11 bases separated the two germline ends. CDR3 length equals 12 residues. CDR3 sequence (DNA): TGCGCCAGCAGGTTGTCATTCGATGAGCAGTTCTTC. Its protein is CASRLSFDEQFF.

The chain has TRBV4-2 and TRBJ2-7; TRBD2 aligns across 7 bases. Germline V gene data show CDR1 as LGHNA and CDR2 as YNFKEQ. Trimming cost V 0 bases and J 2 bases; bases outside gene matches: 10. The CDR3 loop spans 17 amino acids. The CDR3 nucleotides read TGTGCCAGCAGCCAAGATCTTTTCCTAGCGGTGCCCTACGAGCAGTACTTC. Protein product: CASSQDLFLAVPYEQYF.

This chain links TRBV7-6 with TRBJ1-2, with D possibly matching TRBD1 (6 bases). V was cut by 2 bases and J by 7 bases, with 11 bases left in between. CDR3 length equals 13 residues. From germline, CDR1 is SGHVS and CDR2 FNYEAQ. For the CDR3, the DNA is TGTGCCAGCAGCTTATGGCAGGGGTCTGGCTACACCTTC. It is translated as CASSLWQGSGYTF.